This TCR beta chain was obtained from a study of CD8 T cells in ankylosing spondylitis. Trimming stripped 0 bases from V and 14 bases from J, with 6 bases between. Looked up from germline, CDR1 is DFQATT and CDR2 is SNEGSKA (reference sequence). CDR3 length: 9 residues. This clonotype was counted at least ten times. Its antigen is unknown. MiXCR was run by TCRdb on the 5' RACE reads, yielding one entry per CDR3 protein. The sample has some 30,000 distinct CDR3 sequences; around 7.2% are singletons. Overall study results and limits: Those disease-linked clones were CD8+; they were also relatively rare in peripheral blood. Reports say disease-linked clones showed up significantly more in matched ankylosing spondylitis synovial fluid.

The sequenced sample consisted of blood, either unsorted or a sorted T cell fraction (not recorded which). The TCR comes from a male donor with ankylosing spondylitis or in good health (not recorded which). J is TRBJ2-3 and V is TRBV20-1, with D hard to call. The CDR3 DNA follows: TGCAGTGCTAGAGAAGCCTGGTATTTT. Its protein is CSAREAWYF.